A single sample gave rise to the 26 T cell receptor beta chains below, sequenced in a study of shared clonotypes between healthy human individuals (dated by TCRdb to 2018 to 2020). For the CD8 naive samples, CD45RO-negative cells were positively selected for CCR7, yielding a CD45RA+CCR7+ population from which TemRA cells were excluded. Receptor libraries were prepared by the immunoSEQ multiplex PCR assay. TCRdb re-hosts the immuneACCESS table, in-frame sequences only. Its copies lack some clones; in the studies checked, an unresolved V gene accounts for under half of them, and the cause for the rest is not known. The sample records over 2,000,000 clones, roughly 93% of which are singletons. 1.5% to 2% of the sample is taken by the ten largest. Sequencing was carried out using naive CD8+ T cells from PBMCs. The cell subset or site label here, explained by the study, means: CD45RA+CCR7+. The receptors derive from a man younger than 35 in good health. Some clones in this sample may be carry-over from other donors' samples.

The V and J genes are TRBV7-8 and TRBJ2-7; D gene uncertain. The CDR3 is 16 amino acids. Germline values: CDR1 SGHVS, CDR2 FQNEAQ. V gave up 0 bases and J gave up 4 bases, with 16 bases separating them. The DNA of the CDR3 is TGTGCCAGCAGCTTAGCCAGTCCAATCCCAACTTACGAGCAGTACTTC. Translation: CASSLASPIPTYEQYF.

The chain combines TRBV13 with TRBJ2-3; D is undetermined. Germline V gene data show CDR1 as PRHDT and CDR2 as FYEKMQ (reference sequence). V dropped 5 bases and J dropped 0 bases, with 21 bases sitting between them. This CDR3 spans 18 amino acids. The CDR3 DNA reads as TGTGCCAGCAGCCGATCAGACTCCTCCCGGAAAAGCACAGATACGCAGTATTTT. Translating gives CASSRSDSSRKSTDTQYF. The full variable domain, rest sourced from reference TRBV13 and TRBJ2-3, is AAGVIQSPRHLIKEKRETATLKCYPIPRHDTVYWYQQGPGQDPQFLISFYEKMQSDKGSIPDRFSAQQFSDYHSELNMSSLELGDSALYFCASSRSDSSRKSTDTQYFGPGTRLTVL.

V usage is TRBV18 and J usage is TRBJ2-7, with a tentative D call TRBD1 (5 bases). Germline V gene data show CDR1 as KGHSH and CDR2 as LQKENI. The V end was cut by 3 bases, the J end by 2 bases, with 11 bases between. The CDR3 covers 14 residues. DNA for the CDR3: TGTGCCAGCTCACCCCCGACAGAACCCTACGAGCAGTACTTC. It is translated as CASSPPTEPYEQYF.

This clone turned up a few times. The sample carries other DNA sequences with the same CDR3. V gene TRBV27 combines with J gene TRBJ1-5; D ambiguous. V was pared by 5 bases and J by 0 bases, with 5 bases between. Germline lookup yields CDR1 MNHEY and CDR2 SMNVEV (reference sequence). The CDR3 is made up of 13 amino acids. The CDR3 nucleotides are TGTGCCAGCAGTCCCTCTAGCAATCAGCCCCAGCATTTT. Encoded protein: CASSPSSNQPQHF.

J is TRBJ1-1 and V is TRBV5-5, with D unresolved. The V end lost 2 bases, the J end lost 0 bases, and 8 bases lay between the germline ends. The length of the CDR3 is 14 residues. Germline V gene data show CDR1 as SGHKS and CDR2 as YYEKEE (reference sequence). The CDR3 sequence is CASSFETLNTEAFF. The CDR3 DNA reads TGTGCCAGCAGCTTTGAGACCTTGAACACTGAAGCTTTCTTT.

V is TRBV6-5 and J is TRBJ1-5, with D possibly TRBD1 on 6 matching bases. The germline V gene encodes CDR1 MNHEY and CDR2 SVGAGI. This CDR3 region has 13 residues. Trimming stripped 6 bases from V and 4 bases from J, with 10 bases between. The CDR3 reads CASSLDRNQPQHF. CDR3 bases: TGTGCCAGCAGCCTGGACAGAAATCAGCCCCAGCATTTT.

Note on this clone: Other DNA variants within this sample encode the same CDR3. The rearrangement joins TRBV7-2 to TRBJ2-7; 8 positions match TRBD1. Germline CDR1 SGHTA, CDR2 FQGNSA. The length of the CDR3 is 15 residues. V shed 6 bases, J shed 0 bases, and the junction held 7 bases outside the gene matches. CDR3 loop: CASSFRDRSSYEQYF. Here the CDR3 DNA reads TGTGCCAGCAGTTTCCGGGACAGGAGCTCCTACGAGCAGTACTTC.

V usage is TRBV2 and J usage is TRBJ2-3; D unclear. Germline V CDR1 and CDR2: SNHLY, FYNNEI. Trimming stripped 6 bases from V and 4 bases from J, with 11 bases between. This CDR3 has 13 residues. DNA of the CDR3: TGTGCCAGCAGGCCTGGATTGTCAGATACGCAGTATTTT. Translating it yields CASRPGLSDTQYF.

The chain couples TRBV27 to TRBJ1-1; D might be TRBD1 (5 bases). This CDR3 region has 12 residues. V dropped 6 bases and J dropped 5 bases, with 10 bases sitting between them. Germline CDR1 is MNHEY and CDR2 is SMNVEV (reference sequence). DNA of the CDR3: TGTGCCAGCAGGACCGGGGCGACTGAAGCTTTCTTT. It specifies CASRTGATEAFF.

This chain uses TRBV9 with TRBJ1-4; D may be TRBD1 (5 bases). The CDR3 extends over 13 amino acids. Trimming pared 2 bases from V and 13 bases from J, leaving 15 bases between. The germline V gene encodes CDR1 SGDLS and CDR2 YYNGEE. The CDR3 DNA follows: TGTGCCAGCAGCGTTGGGGCTCTCGGGAGACTGTTTTTT. It yields the protein CASSVGALGRLFF.

The rearrangement uses TRBV5-1 and TRBJ2-1, with 8 bases that match TRBD2. V lost 4 bases, J lost 0 bases, and 6 bases stayed unmatched. Germline CDR1 SGHRS, CDR2 YFSETQ. The CDR3 is 16 residues long. The CDR3 is CASSGGLASSYNEQFF. The CDR3 DNA follows: TGCGCCAGCAGCGGAGGACTAGCAAGCTCCTACAATGAGCAGTTCTTC. Variable domain in full (rest from reference TRBV5-1 and TRBJ2-1): KAGVTQTPRYLIKTRGQQVTLSCSPISGHRSVSWYQQTPGQGLQFLFEYFSETQRNKGNFPGRFSGRQFSNSRSEMNVSTLELGDSALYLCASSGGLASSYNEQFFGPGTRLTVL.

In DNA form, the CDR3 reads TGTGCCAGCGGCCGACCGGGCTACGAGCAGTACTTC. Residues: CASGRPGYEQYF. The J gene is TRBJ2-7, the V gene TRBV28; D remains ambiguous. From germline, CDR1 is MDHEN and CDR2 SYDVKM. The CDR3 is 12 amino acids. Trimming cost V 8 bases and J 3 bases, with 11 bases left between them. The full variable domain, its missing parts supplied by reference TRBV28 and TRBJ2-7, is DVKVTQSSRYLVKRTGEKVFLECVQDMDHENMFWYRQDPGLGLRLIYFSYDVKMKEKGDIPEGYSVSREKKERFSLILESASTNQTSMYLCASGRPGYEQYFGPGTRLTVT.

The chain has TRBV15 and TRBJ2-5; the match to TRBD1 covers 8 bases. This CDR3 region has 14 residues. Looked up from germline, CDR1 is LNHNV and CDR2 is YYDKDF (reference sequence). V shed 4 bases, J shed 5 bases, and the junction held 6 bases outside the gene matches. This CDR3 is CATSILRGRETQYF. The CDR3 DNA is TGTGCCACCAGCATTCTCAGGGGGCGGGAGACCCAGTACTTC.

The chain links TRBV27 to TRBJ1-1, with D maybe TRBD1 (6 bases). V was clipped by 2 bases and J by 6 bases, with 13 bases between them. CDR1 is MNHEY, CDR2 SMNVEV, per germline (reference sequence). The CDR3 sequence is 14 residues long. Here the CDR3 reads CASSLNQGLSEAFF. For the CDR3, the DNA is TGTGCCAGCAGTTTAAATCAGGGGCTATCTGAAGCTTTCTTT.

This clone has more than one count but fewer than ten. This chain links TRBV5-1 with TRBJ1-1; D not resolved. The CDR3 is 14 residues long. V shed 4 bases and J shed 3 bases, with 13 bases lying between them. CDR1 and CDR2 from the germline V gene are SGHRS and YFSETQ. In nucleotides, the CDR3 is TGCGCCAGCAGCGGTGGTAGAGCGGACACTGAAGCTTTCTTT. Protein sequence: CASSGGRADTEAFF. The full variable domain, with the rest looked up from reference TRBV5-1 and TRBJ1-1, is KAGVTQTPRYLIKTRGQQVTLSCSPISGHRSVSWYQQTPGQGLQFLFEYFSETQRNKGNFPGRFSGRQFSNSRSEMNVSTLELGDSALYLCASSGGRADTEAFFGQGTRLTVV.

The chain links TRBV2 to TRBJ2-5, with TRBD2 identical over 14 bases. The CDR3 loop spans 19 amino acids. The germline CDR1 and CDR2 sequences are SNHLY and FYNNEI. V dropped 4 bases and J dropped 4; count of bases not matched to a gene: 14. CDR3 bases: TGTGCCAGCAGTGGCTCCGGGACTAGCGGGAGTTTGCGGTCAGAGACCCAGTACTTC. Its protein is CASSGSGTSGSLRSETQYF. Complete variable domain (other parts from reference TRBV2 and TRBJ2-5): EPEVTQTPSHQVTQMGQEVILRCVPISNHLYFYWYRQILGQKVEFLVSFYNNEISEKSEIFDDQFSVERPDGSNFTLKIRSTKLEDSAMYFCASSGSGTSGSLRSETQYFGPGTRLLVL.

A note on this clone: This CDR3 is also generated by other DNA sequences in the sample. The CDR3 region has the DNA TGCGCCAGCAGCCAAGATCGGGGAAGCAATCAGCCCCAGCATTTT. Translating gives CASSQDRGSNQPQHF. The chain has TRBV4-3 and TRBJ1-5; D remains unclear. The germline V and J ends were trimmed by 0 bases and 1 base, with 7 bases remaining between them. The CDR3 runs 15 residues. Germline values: CDR1 LGHNA, CDR2 YSLEER.

The rearrangement links TRBV28 to TRBJ2-7, with 9 bases that match TRBD2. CDR1 MDHEN and CDR2 SYDVKM come from the germline V gene. The CDR3 is 14 residues long. V lost 6 bases, J lost 2 bases, and 5 bases stayed unmatched. The DNA for the CDR3 is TGTGCCAGCAGGGCGACTAGCGGAACCTACGAGCAGTACTTC. Its protein is CASRATSGTYEQYF.

CDR3 in DNA: TGTGCCAGCAGCGCGACCGACTCCTACGAGCAGTACTTC. Amino acid sequence: CASSATDSYEQYF. This chain connects TRBV9 to TRBJ2-7; D not certain. Trimming removed 3 bases from V and 0 bases from J, with 7 bases in between. The CDR3 loop spans 13 amino acids. Germline V CDR1 and CDR2: SGDLS, YYNGEE.

The chain recombines TRBV4-1 with TRBJ2-7; D uncertain. Trimming took 3 bases from V and 2 from J, leaving 8 bases between them. The CDR3 is 13 residues long. Per germline, CDR1 MGHRA and CDR2 YSYEKL. DNA for the CDR3: TGCGCCAGCAGCCACCCGACGCCCTACGAGCAGTACTTC. Amino acid sequence: CASSHPTPYEQYF.

The V and J genes are TRBV5-1 and TRBJ2-7, with D perhaps TRBD2 (5 bases). The CDR3 loop spans 16 amino acids. Germline CDR1 SGHRS, CDR2 YFSETQ. Trimming left V 1 base short and J 0 bases short, with 14 bases between. In DNA form, the CDR3 reads TGCGCCAGCAGCTTGTTTAGCGAACCCTTCTCCTACGAGCAGTACTTC. Its translation is CASSLFSEPFSYEQYF.

The genes are TRBV5-1 and TRBJ2-7; no clear D. Trimming removed 2 bases at V and 0 bases at J, with 12 bases between. This CDR3 contains 15 residues. CDR1 and CDR2 from the germline V gene are SGHRS and YFSETQ. In nucleotides, the CDR3 is TGCGCCAGCAGCTTTCGCCCGGAGAGCTCCTACGAGCAGTACTTC. Protein sequence: CASSFRPESSYEQYF.

The rearrangement uses TRBV6-5 and TRBJ1-1, with D uncertain. The V end lost 0 bases, the J end lost 4 bases, and 12 bases lay between the germline ends. The CDR3 has 15 residues. Per germline, CDR1 MNHEY and CDR2 SVGAGI. DNA of the CDR3: TGTGCCAGCAGTTACTCGAAGGTCCCGGGCACTGAAGCTTTCTTT. Translating it yields CASSYSKVPGTEAFF.

The gene calls are TRBV7-3 and TRBJ2-2, with 11 nucleotides matching TRBD1. This CDR3 spans 15 amino acids. After removal of 4 bases from V and 5 bases from J, the junction contained 3 bases not matched to a gene. From germline, CDR1 is SGHTA and CDR2 FQGTGA. CDR3 DNA: TGTGCCAGCAGCTCGGGGACAGGGGGTACCGGGGAGCTGTTTTTT. This encodes CASSSGTGGTGELFF. Using reference TRBV7-3 and TRBJ2-2 for the parts outside the CDR3, the full variable domain is GAGVSQTPSNKVTEKGKYVELRCDPISGHTALYWYRQSLGQGPEFLIYFQGTGAADDSGLPNDRFFAVRPEGSVSTLKIQRTERGDSAVYLCASSSGTGGTGELFFGEGSRLTVL.

This clone is a singleton in its sample. The CDR3 DNA reads TGTGCCAGCATCCCAGGGACGGGAAAAGAGACCCAGTACTTC. This gives the protein CASIPGTGKETQYF. The rearrangement uses TRBV28 and TRBJ2-5; D could derive from TRBD1 or TRBD2 (5 bases each). CDR3 length equals 14 residues. CDR1 is MDHEN and CDR2 is SYDVKM in the germline V gene. Between the trimmed V and J ends, which lost 7 bases and 3 bases, there was a span of 15 bases.

The rearrangement joins TRBV28 to TRBJ1-1; D uncertain. Germline CDR1 is MDHEN and CDR2 is SYDVKM. V lost 3 bases and J 0 bases, leaving 8 bases between the germline ends. The CDR3 length is 14 residues. The CDR3 sequence: CASSLNRMNTEAFF. In DNA, the CDR3 is TGTGCCAGCAGTTTGAACAGAATGAACACTGAAGCTTTCTTT.